This entry is about one TCR beta chain. This record comes from a study of blood T cell repertoires in COVID-19. Study summary: PBMCs, B-cell-depleted T cells, or T cells were the source of the cDNA or gDNA that made up the material.

Data came from immunoSEQ multiplex PCR; TCRdb stores just in-frame clones and leaves some out. The data contain 310,000 or so clones, 80% to 95% of them singletons. J lost 1 base, V lost 4 bases, and 3 bases had no gene match. CDR3 length: 14 residues. Germline CDR1 and CDR2: MDHEN and SYDVKM. Adults between about 18 and 89 years of age took part from about two dozen US areas. Donors of Cohort 3 who recovered were those that had two negative PCRs, clearance, or symptom resolution. The source of this sequence is a woman younger than 45 who had recovered from COVID-19. The chain couples TRBV28 to TRBJ2-5; the match to TRBD1 covers 7 bases. Sequenced sample: PBMCs or T cells enriched from blood (not recorded which). The CDR3 sequence is CASSWDSFQETQYF. The CDR3 nucleotides read TGTGCCAGCAGTTGGGACAGCTTCCAAGAGACCCAGTACTTC.